This TCR beta chain is drawn from a study of blood T cell repertoires in COVID-19. Looking at the study overall: The United States, Italy and Spain were the sources of the acute and convalescent COVID-19 samples. In each case, the material was cDNA or gDNA derived from T cells, B-cell-depleted T cells, or PBMCs.

Original handling: Reference gene primer amplification yielded estimated nucleated cell counts. Profiled with immunoSEQ multiplex PCR; TCRdb holds only in-frame clones, not every one. The V and J calls and clone size come from that table; D and trimming were worked out from the DNA. Of under 300,000 clones detected, about 85% appear once; the ten largest clones hold 13%. The CDR3 runs 15 residues. Trimming cost V 6 bases and J 1 base; bases outside gene matches: 9. CDR1 LNHDA and CDR2 SQIVND come from the germline V gene (reference sequence). The chain combines TRBV19 with TRBJ2-7; TRBD1 matches 7 bases. Specimen: peripheral blood. This TCR derives from a human donor in a cohort sampled during active COVID-19. The CDR3 region is CASSLGATGSYEQYF. DNA for the CDR3: TGTGCCAGTAGCCTCGGGGCGACAGGGTCCTACGAGCAGTACTTC.